This is a list of T cell receptor beta chains from one sample in a study of blood T cells in healthy people across ages. MiXCR, applied by TCRdb to the 5' RACE reads, yields one record per CDR3 protein. The sample lists 650,000 to 800,000 distinct CDR3 sequences, 40% to 65% occurring once. The sample was blood. These receptors were obtained from a woman of 80 years or more in good health. Each CDR3 is given with its conserved first and last residue. D genes are given only for firm matches. Clone sizes are given selectively: once, few, many, or a class where the clone is expanded.

d_call	v_call	clone_size	j_call	cdr3_aa	cdr3_nt
.	TRBV6-2/TRBV6-3	.	TRBJ2-5	CASSYYYRRFQETQYF	TGTGCCAGCAGTTACTACTACAGGAGATTCCAAGAGACCCAGTACTTC
TRBD2	TRBV7-6	.	TRBJ2-7	CASSLVSSSGANYNEQYF	TGTGCCAGCAGCTTAGTAAGCTCTAGCGGGGCTAACTACAATGAGCAGTACTTC
.	TRBV27	once	TRBJ2-6	CASSLAGRISGANVLTF	TGTGCCAGCAGTTTAGCGGGCAGGATCTCTGGGGCCAACGTCCTGACTTTC
.	TRBV27	.	TRBJ2-2	CASRVSGAGELFF	TGTGCCAGCAGAGTGTCGGGAGCCGGGGAGCTGTTTTTT
.	TRBV14	.	TRBJ1-2	CASSSYRTGYTF	TGTGCCAGCAGCTCCTACAGGACCGGCTACACCTTC
TRBD2	TRBV27	.	TRBJ2-1	CASSLRELAGQFF	TGTGCCAGCAGTCTAAGGGAACTAGCGGGACAGTTCTTC
TRBD1	TRBV11-1	.	TRBJ2-7	CASSLRAGGFYEQYF	TGTGCCAGCAGCTTAAGGGCAGGGGGATTCTACGAGCAGTACTTC
.	TRBV7-2	few	TRBJ2-1	CASSLVSFGEQFF	TGTGCTAGCAGCTTAGTTTCGTTCGGTGAGCAGTTCTTC
.	TRBV7-8	.	TRBJ2-5	CASSPIDTGRETQYF	TGTGCCAGCAGCCCAATAGATACAGGGAGAGAGACCCAGTACTTC
.	TRBV10-3	many	TRBJ2-1	CAISELVGQFF	TGTGCCATCAGCGAACTAGTTGGGCAGTTCTTC
TRBD1	TRBV27	.	TRBJ1-2	CTSSPYPQGANYGYTF	TGTACCAGCAGTCCCTACCCCCAGGGGGCGAACTATGGCTACACCTTC
TRBD2	TRBV25-1	.	TRBJ2-3	CASRLGGLGGTDTQYF	TGTGCCAGCAGGTTAGGGGGACTAGGAGGGACAGATACGCAGTATTTT
.	TRBV20-1	many	TRBJ1-1	CSARAEVAFF	TGCAGTGCTAGAGCTGAAGTAGCTTTCTTT
.	TRBV27	.	TRBJ2-2	CASSLDWDHLNTGELFF	TGTGCCAGCAGTTTAGACTGGGACCACCTGAACACCGGGGAGCTGTTTTTT
TRBD1	TRBV12-3/TRBV12-4	.	TRBJ2-6	CASRTGTAESGANVLTF	TGTGCCAGCAGAACCGGGACAGCTGAGTCTGGGGCCAACGTCCTGACTTTC
.	TRBV2	.	TRBJ2-7	CATYDGRLGSKTRYF	TGTGCCACCTACGACGGGCGATTGGGATCGAAGACCCGGTACTTC
TRBD2	TRBV4-2	many	TRBJ2-1	CASSQDGLAGYNEQFF	TGTGCCAGCAGCCAAGACGGACTAGCGGGATACAATGAGCAGTTCTTC
TRBD2	TRBV29-1	.	TRBJ2-1	CSVRTRSNEQFF	TGCAGCGTCCGGACTAGGAGCAATGAGCAGTTCTTC
.	TRBV7-2	.	TRBJ2-3	CASSGARFTDTQYF	TGTGCCAGCAGCGGGGCGAGGTTCACAGATACGCAGTATTTT
.	TRBV6-1	.	TRBJ1-1	CASTPRIGREGNTEAFF	TGTGCCAGCACCCCACGAATCGGAAGGGAAGGGAACACTGAAGCTTTCTTT
.	TRBV5-1	.	TRBJ1-6	CASSLGGDSSYNSPLHF	TGCGCCAGCAGCTTGGGCGGCGATAGCTCCTATAATTCACCCCTCCACTTT
.	TRBV11-2	many	TRBJ2-5	CASSFNNQETQYF	TGTGCCAGCAGCTTCAATAACCAAGAGACCCAGTACTTC
.	TRBV28	many	TRBJ2-1	CASSFPNYNEQFF	TGTGCCAGCAGTTTCCCTAATTACAATGAGCAGTTCTTC
.	TRBV18	.	TRBJ2-1	CASSPPGTGLGYNEQFF	TGTGCCAGCTCACCACCAGGAACAGGGCTAGGGTACAATGAGCAGTTCTTC
.	TRBV6-2/TRBV6-3	.	TRBJ2-1	CASSPTSFNQFF	TGTGCCAGCAGTCCGACTAGTTTTAATCAGTTCTTC
.	TRBV3-1	.	TRBJ2-1	CASRPTMGAVGSTNEQFF	TGTGCCAGCAGACCGACGATGGGGGCTGTTGGTTCGACCAATGAGCAGTTCTTC
.	TRBV11-1	.	TRBJ2-3	CASGHRKGSWNTQYF	TGTGCCAGCGGCCACCGTAAGGGCTCGTGGAATACGCAGTATTTT
.	TRBV13	.	TRBJ2-5	CASSFTGQGRETQYF	TGTGCCAGCAGCTTTACCGGTCAAGGGAGGGAGACCCAGTACTTC
.	TRBV7-3	few	TRBJ2-2	CASSPNPRDGELFF	TGTGCCAGCAGCCCAAACCCGCGGGACGGGGAGCTGTTTTTT
.	TRBV20-1	.	TRBJ2-3	CSARDLAGRADTQYF	TGCAGTGCTAGAGATCTAGCAGGCCGAGCAGATACGCAGTATTTT
.	TRBV27	.	TRBJ2-5	CASSLRPPDRLGGSKIGGKYF	TGTGCCAGCAGTTTACGCCCGCCAGACCGACTAGGGGGAAGCAAGATTGGGGGGAAGTACTTC
.	TRBV6-6	.	TRBJ2-1	CASSYTGEANEQFF	TGTGCCAGCAGTTACACAGGAGAGGCCAATGAGCAGTTCTTC
TRBD1	TRBV7-9	.	TRBJ2-5	CASSPRDSSLGEQYF	TGTGCCAGCAGCCCCAGGGACAGCTCCCTAGGGGAGCAGTACTTC
TRBD1	TRBV4-1	.	TRBJ2-7	CASSLTGDGLYEQYF	TGCGCCAGCAGCCTCACAGGGGACGGACTCTACGAGCAGTACTTC
.	TRBV6-2/TRBV6-3	few	TRBJ1-1	CASSYPRGMGTEAFF	TGTGCCAGCAGTTACCCCAGGGGCATGGGGACTGAAGCTTTCTTT
.	TRBV5-5	once	TRBJ2-7	CASSLAVAGSYNEQYF	TGTGCCAGCAGCTTGGCCGTGGCGGGCTCCTACAATGAGCAGTACTTC
TRBD1	TRBV24-1	.	TRBJ2-7	CATSERDRAYEQYF	TGTGCCACCAGTGAGCGGGACAGGGCCTACGAGCAGTACTTC
.	TRBV6-6	.	TRBJ1-4	CASSYWAVGEKPFF	TGTGCCAGCAGCTACTGGGCAGTCGGTGAAAAACCGTTTTTT
TRBD1	TRBV7-9	.	TRBJ2-1	CASSSDRAKAYNEQFF	TGTGCCAGCAGCTCCGACAGGGCCAAAGCCTACAATGAGCAGTTCTTC
TRBD2	TRBV28	many	TRBJ2-5	CASSLHSSGRETQYF	TGTGCCAGCAGTTTACACTCTAGCGGGAGAGAGACCCAGTACTTC